These T cell receptor beta chains were read from a single sample in a study of vaccination effects on CD4 cells after COVID-19. Antigen specificity for these receptors is unknown. The assay was immunoSEQ multiplex PCR, and TCRdb's table has in-frame clones only and misses some. This sample has approximately 87,000 clones; roughly 74% occur once, and the top ten carry 1.5% to 2%. The sample consisted of CD4+ T cells from PBMCs cultured with HCoV-229E spike peptides, taken before COVID-19 vaccination. The origin of the receptors is a human donor who received a COVID-19 vaccine. Each CDR3 is given with its conserved first and last residue. Each record gives: clone size, V gene, D gene, J gene, CDR3 protein, CDR3 DNA. A D gene is named only where the DNA matches it firmly. The size field is filled for only some rows; it gives once, few, many or a size class.

clone size: -; V gene: TRBV11-2; D gene: -; J gene: TRBJ2-3; CDR3 protein: CASSLSKWTDTQYF; CDR3 DNA: TGTGCCAGCAGCTTAAGTAAATGGACAGATACGCAGTATTTT
clone size: few; V gene: TRBV5-1; D gene: -; J gene: TRBJ2-1; CDR3 protein: CASSLGLVNNEQFF; CDR3 DNA: TGCGCCAGCAGCTTGGGACTAGTGAACAATGAGCAGTTCTTC
clone size: few; V gene: TRBV5-4; D gene: -; J gene: TRBJ1-2; CDR3 protein: CASSLAGVHGYTF; CDR3 DNA: TGTGCCAGCAGCTTGGCAGGGGTTCATGGCTACACCTTC
clone size: -; V gene: TRBV11-2; D gene: -; J gene: TRBJ1-3; CDR3 protein: CASSLRGLPGNTIYF; CDR3 DNA: TGTGCCAGCAGCTTACGAGGACTGCCTGGAAACACCATATATTTT
clone size: -; V gene: TRBV18; D gene: -; J gene: TRBJ1-3; CDR3 protein: CASSPYTAITYSGNTIYF; CDR3 DNA: TGTGCCAGCTCACCATACACGGCAATTACCTACTCTGGAAACACCATATATTTT
clone size: few; V gene: TRBV10-3; D gene: TRBD2; J gene: TRBJ2-5; CDR3 protein: CASATSGLSAQYF; CDR3 DNA: TGTGCCTCGGCGACTAGCGGGCTTTCGGCCCAGTACTTC
clone size: -; V gene: TRBV24-1; D gene: TRBD1; J gene: TRBJ1-2; CDR3 protein: CATSDPVTGGAYGYTF; CDR3 DNA: TGTGCCACCAGTGATCCAGTTACAGGGGGCGCCTATGGCTACACCTTC
clone size: -; V gene: TRBV5-4; D gene: TRBD1; J gene: TRBJ2-5; CDR3 protein: CASSAYPGQRQETQYF; CDR3 DNA: TGTGCCAGCAGCGCCTACCCGGGACAGAGGCAAGAGACCCAGTACTTC
clone size: -; V gene: TRBV15; D gene: -; J gene: TRBJ1-1; CDR3 protein: CATSKPRGLVYTEAFF; CDR3 DNA: TGTGCCACCAGCAAACCCAGAGGCCTGGTTTACACTGAAGCTTTCTTT
clone size: -; V gene: TRBV4-3; D gene: TRBD1; J gene: TRBJ1-2; CDR3 protein: CASSQGAETGGPSRGYTF; CDR3 DNA: TGCGCCAGCAGCCAGGGGGCCGAGACAGGGGGCCCCTCGAGAGGCTACACCTTC
clone size: -; V gene: TRBV6-1; D gene: -; J gene: TRBJ1-2; CDR3 protein: CASRSRLGNGYTF; CDR3 DNA: TGTGCCAGCAGATCCCGGCTAGGGAATGGCTACACCTTC
clone size: -; V gene: TRBV7-9; D gene: -; J gene: TRBJ1-6; CDR3 protein: CASSLETYSPLHF; CDR3 DNA: TGTGCCAGCAGCTTAGAAACGTATTCACCCCTCCACTTT
clone size: once; V gene: TRBV5-4; D gene: -; J gene: TRBJ2-6; CDR3 protein: CASSSEYSGANVLTF; CDR3 DNA: TGTGCCAGCAGCTCCGAATACTCTGGGGCCAACGTCCTGACTTTC
clone size: -; V gene: TRBV10-3; D gene: -; J gene: TRBJ1-3; CDR3 protein: CAISEGAETGNTIYF; CDR3 DNA: TGTGCCATCAGTGAGGGGGCGGAGACTGGAAACACCATATATTTT
clone size: -; V gene: TRBV4-3; D gene: -; J gene: TRBJ2-3; CDR3 protein: CASSQGNSGEDTQYF; CDR3 DNA: TGCGCCAGCAGCCAAGGGAATAGCGGAGAAGATACGCAGTATTTT
clone size: -; V gene: TRBV7-2; D gene: -; J gene: TRBJ1-2; CDR3 protein: CASSTPQGKLYGYTF; CDR3 DNA: TGTGCCAGCAGCACCCCTCAGGGGAAACTATATGGCTACACCTTC
clone size: -; V gene: TRBV4-1; D gene: -; J gene: TRBJ1-5; CDR3 protein: CASSRPLGGLVNQPQHF; CDR3 DNA: TGCGCCAGCAGCCGACCCCTGGGGGGCCTTGTGAATCAGCCCCAGCATTTT
clone size: few; V gene: TRBV7-3; D gene: -; J gene: TRBJ2-2; CDR3 protein: CASSTQGLNTGELFF; CDR3 DNA: TGTGCCAGCAGCACACAGGGCTTGAACACCGGGGAGCTGTTTTTT
clone size: few; V gene: TRBV7-3; D gene: -; J gene: TRBJ1-2; CDR3 protein: CASSLYPNYGYTF; CDR3 DNA: TGTGCCAGCAGCTTATACCCTAACTATGGCTACACCTTC
clone size: once; V gene: TRBV5-6; D gene: -; J gene: TRBJ1-2; CDR3 protein: CASSLVSVLGYGYTF; CDR3 DNA: TGTGCCAGCAGCTTGGTTTCTGTTCTGGGCTATGGCTACACCTTC
clone size: -; V gene: TRBV5-1; D gene: -; J gene: TRBJ1-5; CDR3 protein: CASSLAEGQPQHF; CDR3 DNA: TGCGCCAGCAGCTTGGCCGAAGGTCAGCCCCAGCATTTT
clone size: -; V gene: TRBV18; D gene: -; J gene: TRBJ2-6; CDR3 protein: CASSPRLAQGNAGANVLTF; CDR3 DNA: TGTGCCAGCTCACCACGGTTAGCACAGGGTAACGCTGGGGCCAACGTCCTGACTTTC
clone size: -; V gene: TRBV7-9; D gene: -; J gene: TRBJ2-3; CDR3 protein: CASTGFGTDTQYF; CDR3 DNA: TGTGCCAGCACGGGGTTTGGCACAGATACGCAGTATTTT
clone size: -; V gene: TRBV3-1/TRBV3-2; D gene: TRBD2; J gene: TRBJ2-3; CDR3 protein: CASSQAGTSQDTQYF; CDR3 DNA: TGTGCCAGCAGCCAAGCCGGGACTAGCCAGGATACGCAGTATTTT
clone size: -; V gene: TRBV5-1; D gene: TRBD1; J gene: TRBJ1-2; CDR3 protein: CASSSGTGVAYGYTF; CDR3 DNA: TGCGCCAGCAGTTCCGGGACAGGGGTCGCCTATGGCTACACCTTC
clone size: -; V gene: TRBV5-6; D gene: -; J gene: TRBJ1-2; CDR3 protein: CASSPGHQGYTF; CDR3 DNA: TGTGCCAGCAGCCCAGGACATCAGGGCTACACCTTC
clone size: few; V gene: TRBV7-9; D gene: TRBD1; J gene: TRBJ1-6; CDR3 protein: CASSSTAGTGFSPLHF; CDR3 DNA: TGTGCCAGCAGCTCAACCGCCGGGACAGGGTTTTCACCCCTCCACTTT
clone size: -; V gene: TRBV9; D gene: TRBD1; J gene: TRBJ1-2; CDR3 protein: CASSVTGGAWVGYTF; CDR3 DNA: TGTGCCAGCAGCGTGACAGGGGGCGCATGGGTCGGCTACACCTTC
clone size: -; V gene: TRBV14; D gene: -; J gene: TRBJ2-5; CDR3 protein: CASSRNIGRSPVGQYF; CDR3 DNA: TGTGCCAGCAGCCGAAATATTGGACGGAGCCCCGTGGGCCAGTACTTC
clone size: -; V gene: TRBV18; D gene: -; J gene: TRBJ1-2; CDR3 protein: CASSLLEGMDYGYTF; CDR3 DNA: TGTGCCAGCTCACTGCTCGAAGGGATGGACTATGGCTACACCTTC
clone size: -; V gene: TRBV7-7; D gene: -; J gene: TRBJ2-5; CDR3 protein: CASSPSWGLGETQYF; CDR3 DNA: TGTGCCAGCAGCCCCAGTTGGGGCCTCGGTGAGACCCAGTACTTC
clone size: few; V gene: TRBV18; D gene: -; J gene: TRBJ1-5; CDR3 protein: CASSPGAGGQPQHF; CDR3 DNA: TGTGCCAGCTCACCCGGGGCCGGGGGGCAGCCCCAGCATTTT
clone size: -; V gene: TRBV10-3; D gene: -; J gene: TRBJ2-5; CDR3 protein: CAIRGTEQETQYF; CDR3 DNA: TGTGCCATCCGCGGGACAGAGCAAGAGACCCAGTACTTC
clone size: -; V gene: TRBV24-1; D gene: TRBD1; J gene: TRBJ1-1; CDR3 protein: CATSAGGRGNTEAFF; CDR3 DNA: TGTGCCACCAGTGCAGGGGGGCGCGGGAACACTGAAGCTTTCTTT